Sequencing of this TCR beta chain was carried out in a study of blood T cell repertoires in COVID-19. Overall study context: Spain, Italy and the United States supplied samples that represented acute and convalescent COVID-19. Nucleic acid was either cDNA or gDNA, and it came from T cells, B-cell-depleted T cells, or PBMCs.

This clone was found once. The CDR3 covers 15 residues. Trimming stripped 3 bases from V and 8 bases from J, with 17 bases between. Germline V CDR1 and CDR2: SGHVS, FNYEAQ. Original analysis: Counts of nucleated cells, estimated from reference gene primer amplification, were obtained. This table comes from immunoSEQ multiplex PCR, and its TCRdb copy is limited to in-frame clones, with some not included. The D gene and trimming were derived from the DNA, and the V and J assignments and clone size from that table. The sample holds fewer than 250,000 clones, approximately 91% seen once. The source material was peripheral blood. The sequence was collected from a man aged 55 to 70 who had recovered from COVID-19. V gene TRBV7-6 combines with J gene TRBJ2-1; D gene ambiguous. As DNA, the CDR3 is TGTGCCAGCAGCTTGGTCAGCGAGAGTGGCGATGAGCAGTTCTTC. It encodes CASSLVSESGDEQFF.